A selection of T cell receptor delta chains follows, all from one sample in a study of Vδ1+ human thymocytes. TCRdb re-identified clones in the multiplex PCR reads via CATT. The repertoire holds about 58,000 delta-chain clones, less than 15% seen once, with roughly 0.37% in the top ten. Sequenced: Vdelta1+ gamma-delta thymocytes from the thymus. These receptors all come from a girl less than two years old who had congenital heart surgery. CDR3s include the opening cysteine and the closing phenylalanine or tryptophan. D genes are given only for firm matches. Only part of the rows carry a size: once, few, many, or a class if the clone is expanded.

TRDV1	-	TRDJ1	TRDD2	CALGVQPSYVTIGGPGKLIF	TGTGCTCTTGGGGTCCAACCTTCCTACGTAACGATCGGGGGACCGGGTAAACTCATCTTT
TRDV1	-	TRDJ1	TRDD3	CALGEDTYRPRGIRRYTDKLIF	TGTGCTCTTGGGGAAGATACCTACCGGCCTAGGGGGATACGCCGTTACACCGATAAACTCATCTTT
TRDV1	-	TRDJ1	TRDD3	CAPGELCLRLECLGDRGDTDKLIF	TGTGCTCCTGGGGAACTCTGCCTACGGCTGGAGTGCTTGGGGGATCGGGGGGACACCGATAAACTCATCTTT
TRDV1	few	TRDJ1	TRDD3	CALGEIGVLGDTDKLIF	TGTGCTCTTGGGGAAATTGGAGTACTGGGGGATACCGATAAACTCATCTTT
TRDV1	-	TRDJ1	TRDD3	CALGELPSCTGGYPDTDKLIF	TGTGCTCTTGGGGAACTTCCCTCGTGTACTGGGGGATACCCCGACACCGATAAACTCATCTTT
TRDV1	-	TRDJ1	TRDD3	CALGGARGDTTTKLIF	TGTGCTCTTGGGGGCGCGCGGGGGGATACGACCACTAAACTCATCTTT
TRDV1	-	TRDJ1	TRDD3	CALGERSSRRIRDTDKLIF	TGTGCTCTTGGGGAACGTTCCTCACGTCGGATACGAGACACCGATAAACTCATCTTT
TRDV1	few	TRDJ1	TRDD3	CALGELFLIPYWGPYTDKLIF	TGTGCTCTTGGGGAACTATTCCTAATCCCGTACTGGGGGCCCTACACCGATAAACTCATCTTT
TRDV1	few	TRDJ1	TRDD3	CALGEPGPKTGGIVHPWYTDKLIF	TGTGCTCTTGGGGAACCTGGACCCAAGACGGGGGGGATAGTTCACCCATGGTACACCGATAAACTCATCTTT
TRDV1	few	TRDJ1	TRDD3	CALGELDLWVLGEMYTDKLIF	TGTGCTCTTGGGGAACTAGACCTTTGGGTCCTGGGGGAAATGTACACCGATAAACTCATCTTT
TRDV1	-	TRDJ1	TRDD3	CALGRGGAPRYWGPSTDKLIF	TGTGCTCTTGGGAGGGGAGGTGCCCCTAGGTACTGGGGGCCTTCGACCGATAAACTCATCTTT
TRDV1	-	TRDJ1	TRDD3	CALGENPGGFNAYTDKLIF	TGTGCTCTTGGGGAAAACCCTGGGGGTTTTAATGCGTACACCGATAAACTCATCTTT
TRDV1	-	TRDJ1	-	CALGEDASIYTDKLIF	TGTGCTCTTGGGGAAGACGCTTCCATCTACACCGATAAACTCATCTTT
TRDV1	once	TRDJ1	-	CALGEGLIGIGLIF	TGTGCTCTTGGGGAAGGGTTGATAGGTATAGGGCTCATCTTT
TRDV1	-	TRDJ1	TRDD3	CALGELAVLLELGDTDDKLIF	TGTGCTCTTGGGGAATTGGCCGTCCTACTTGAACTGGGGGATACGGACGATAAACTCATCTTT
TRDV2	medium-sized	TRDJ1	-	CACDTPIPRTRKLIF	TGTGCCTGTGACACACCGATCCCGCGGACACGTAAACTCATCTTT
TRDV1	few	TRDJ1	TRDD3	CALGERPPSTGGYPPYTDKLIF	TGTGCTCTTGGGGAACGACCGCCCAGTACTGGGGGATACCCACCTTACACCGATAAACTCATCTTT
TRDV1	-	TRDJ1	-	CALGELDGVGKNKTDKLIF	TGTGCTCTTGGGGAACTGGACGGTGTGGGGAAAAACAAGACCGATAAACTCATCTTT
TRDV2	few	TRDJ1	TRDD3	CACDTAHALLGDRYTDKLIF	TGTGCCTGTGACACCGCCCATGCGTTACTGGGGGATAGGTACACCGATAAACTCATCTTT
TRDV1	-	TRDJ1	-	CALGELDFPQMCTWSTDKLIF	TGTGCTCTTGGGGAACTAGACTTCCCCCAGATGTGTACATGGTCCACCGATAAACTCATCTTT
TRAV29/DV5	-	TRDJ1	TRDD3	CAASVSNGGIPVVLYSDKLIF	TGTGCAGCAAGCGTGTCTAATGGGGGGATACCAGTAGTCCTCTACTCCGATAAACTCATCTTT
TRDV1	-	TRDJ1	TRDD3	CALGERHEKVGDTSSDKLIF	TGTGCTCTTGGGGAACGTCATGAGAAAGTGGGGGATACGTCTTCGGATAAACTCATCTTT
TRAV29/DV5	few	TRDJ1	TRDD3	CAASSPSYRDWGIPSADKLIF	TGTGCAGCAAGCTCCCCTTCCTACCGCGACTGGGGGATACCCTCGGCCGATAAACTCATCTTT
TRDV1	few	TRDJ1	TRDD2	CALGELTFLFDVANTDKLIF	TGTGCTCTTGGGGAACTCACCTTCCTATTCGACGTTGCAAACACCGATAAACTCATCTTT
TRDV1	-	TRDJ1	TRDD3	CALGDFDWHWGIPNTDKLIF	TGTGCTCTTGGGGACTTCGACTGGCACTGGGGGATACCCAACACCGATAAACTCATCTTT
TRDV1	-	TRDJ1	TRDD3	CALTPYPTIRVPFLGDTSTDKLIF	TGTGCTCTTACCCCTTACCCCACAATAAGAGTACCCTTCCTGGGGGATACGTCCACCGATAAACTCATCTTT
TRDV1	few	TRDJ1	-	CALGELYPTGDTDKLIF	TGTGCTCTTGGGGAACTTTATCCTACCGGGGACACCGATAAACTCATCTTT
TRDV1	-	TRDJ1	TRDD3	CALGVLPTSGLGDTEEYKLIF	TGTGCTCTTGGGGTCCTTCCTACGTCTGGGTTGGGGGATACGGAGGAATATAAACTCATCTTT
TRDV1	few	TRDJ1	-	CALGELFGESSGYTDKLIF	TGTGCTCTTGGGGAACTCTTCGGGGAGAGTTCAGGATACACCGATAAACTCATCTTT
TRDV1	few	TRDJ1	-	CALGPTTPLGGLYTDKLIF	TGTGCTCTTGGTCCTACTACTCCCCTGGGGGGCCTGTACACCGATAAACTCATCTTT
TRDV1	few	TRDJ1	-	CALGDAIIPIRNLYTDKLIF	TGTGCTCTTGGGGACGCCATAATCCCAATAAGGAACCTTTACACCGATAAACTCATCTTT
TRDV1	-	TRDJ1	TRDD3	CALGDLNPRGFLGGDKLIF	TGTGCTCTTGGGGACCTGAATCCTAGAGGGTTTCTGGGGGGAGATAAACTCATCTTT
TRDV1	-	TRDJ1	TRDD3	CALGELARAGPGGLSYTDKLIF	TGTGCTCTTGGGGAACTAGCTCGAGCGGGTCCTGGGGGTTTATCTTACACCGATAAACTCATCTTT
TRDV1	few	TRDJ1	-	CALGELPSWIPDKLIF	TGTGCTCTTGGGGAACTTCCTTCCTGGATACCCGATAAACTCATCTTT
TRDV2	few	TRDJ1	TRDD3	CACDSTGGFDKLIF	TGTGCCTGTGACAGTACTGGGGGATTTGATAAACTCATCTTT
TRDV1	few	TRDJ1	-	CALGERCTGGQTTDKLIF	TGTGCTCTTGGGGAAAGGTGTACAGGGGGACAGACAACCGATAAACTCATCTTT
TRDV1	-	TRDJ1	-	CALGEIINGTGDKLIF	TGTGCTCTTGGGGAAATCATCAACGGTACTGGGGATAAACTCATCTTT
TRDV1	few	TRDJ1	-	CALGGGEIEYCLNSSDKLIF	TGTGCTCTTGGGGGAGGCGAGATCGAGTACTGCCTTAATTCGAGCGATAAACTCATCTTT
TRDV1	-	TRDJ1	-	CALGELVSILRTDELIF	TGTGCTCTTGGGGAACTAGTCTCTATCCTCCGTACTGACGAACTCATCTTT
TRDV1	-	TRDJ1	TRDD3	CALGELLIRSGGYSTDKLIF	TGTGCTCTTGGGGAGCTTCTAATAAGGTCTGGGGGATACAGCACCGATAAACTCATCTTT
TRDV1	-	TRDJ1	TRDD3	CALGELEDGAGGVYTDKLIF	TGTGCTCTTGGGGAACTAGAGGACGGCGCTGGGGGGGTGTACACCGATAAACTCATCTTT
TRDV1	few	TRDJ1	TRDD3	CALGTRLGGADKLIF	TGTGCTCTTGGGACCAGGCTGGGGGGGGCCGATAAACTCATCTTT
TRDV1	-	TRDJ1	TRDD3	CALGELEMGDWNDKLIF	TGTGCTCTTGGGGAACTTGAGATGGGGGATTGGAATGATAAACTCATCTTT
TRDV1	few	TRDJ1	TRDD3	CALGEIDSYFTGGSGADKLIF	TGTGCTCTTGGGGAGATAGACTCCTACTTTACTGGGGGATCTGGGGCCGATAAACTCATCTTT
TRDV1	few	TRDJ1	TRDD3	CALVYSFRLGLSRDTDKLIF	TGTGCTCTTGTCTATTCTTTTCGACTGGGGCTCTCTCGGGATACCGATAAACTCATCTTT
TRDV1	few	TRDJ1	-	CALGEKIRITDKLIF	TGTGCTCTTGGGGAAAAAATCCGAATCACCGATAAACTCATCTTT
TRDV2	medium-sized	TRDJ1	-	CACDLGTTTNTDKLIF	TGTGCCTGTGACCTGGGGACCACTACGAACACCGATAAACTCATCTTT
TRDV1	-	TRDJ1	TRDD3	CALGEPWDWGNVPQYTDKLIF	TGTGCTCTTGGGGAACCCTGGGACTGGGGGAATGTTCCCCAGTACACCGATAAACTCATCTTT
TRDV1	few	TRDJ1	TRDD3	CALGEPSVYTGGFKVCDKLIF	TGTGCTCTTGGGGAACCATCCGTATATACTGGGGGATTTAAGGTATGCGATAAACTCATCTTT
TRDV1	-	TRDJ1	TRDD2	CALGELIPTGTQSYTDKLIF	TGTGCTCTTGGGGAGCTCATTCCTACTGGTACCCAATCTTACACCGATAAACTCATCTTT
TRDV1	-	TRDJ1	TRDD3	CALGEFRSFSRTGGRYTDKLIF	TGTGCTCTTGGGGAATTTAGGTCCTTCTCCCGTACTGGGGGCCGGTACACCGATAAACTCATCTTT
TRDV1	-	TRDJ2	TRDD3	CALGRTTTGGYRAQLFF	TGTGCTCTTGGGAGAACTACCACTGGGGGATACAGGGCACAACTCTTCTTT
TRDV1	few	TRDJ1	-	CALGAFLPTWSGGSSATDKLIF	TGTGCTCTTGGGGCGTTCCTTCCTACGTGGAGTGGGGGATCTTCCGCTACCGATAAACTCATCTTT
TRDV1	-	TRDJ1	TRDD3	CALGPVGDTRGKLIF	TGTGCTCTTGGGCCCGTTGGGGATACGCGAGGTAAACTCATCTTT
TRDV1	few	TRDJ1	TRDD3	CALGTFTGGPYTDKLIF	TGTGCTCTCGGAACCTTTACTGGGGGACCGTACACCGATAAACTCATCTTT
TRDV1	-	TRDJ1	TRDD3	CALAGTGGCRTDKLIF	TGTGCTCTTGCCGGTACTGGGGGATGTCGGACCGATAAACTCATCTTT
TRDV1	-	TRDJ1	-	CALGGPTLGILTDKLIF	TGTGCTCTTGGGGGTCCTACGCTTGGGATACTCACCGATAAACTCATCTTT
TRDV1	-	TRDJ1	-	CALGEPIDKLIF	TGTGCTCTTGGGGAACCCATCGATAAACTCATCTTT
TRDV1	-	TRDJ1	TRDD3	CALGELILVLGDSSYTDKLIF	TGTGCTCTTGGGGAACTAATCCTAGTACTGGGGGATTCCTCGTACACCGATAAACTCATCTTT